Listed below are T cell receptor beta chains from one sample, sequenced in a study of T cells in Graves' hyperthyroidism and ophthalmopathy. TCRdb reprocessed the multiplex PCR reads with MiXCR, giving one entry per CDR3 protein. There are roughly 290,000 distinct CDR3 sequences in the sample; less than 15% occur only once, and 7.5% to 8% lies in the top ten. Sequencing was done on a sample of blood. These receptors came from a woman in her 30s with Graves' hyperthyroidism that later progressed to Graves' ophthalmopathy. CDR3s include the opening cysteine and the closing phenylalanine or tryptophan. D genes are given only for firm matches. Not all rows give a size; the values are once, few, many and, for expanded clones, a class.

V gene: TRBV18; D gene: TRBD1; J gene: TRBJ1-6; clone size: many; CDR3 protein: CASSGQGAPFVALHF; CDR3 DNA: TGTGCCAGCTCGGGACAGGGGGCCCCTTTTGTGGCCCTCCACTTT
V gene: TRBV20-1; D gene: -; J gene: TRBJ1-1; clone size: few; CDR3 protein: CSFPRIRGLKSTEAFF; CDR3 DNA: TGCAGTTTCCCGAGAATACGGGGCTTAAAGAGCACTGAAGCTTTCTTT
V gene: TRBV6-1; D gene: TRBD1; J gene: TRBJ2-5; clone size: -; CDR3 protein: CASSRTGRQETQYF; CDR3 DNA: TGTGCCAGCAGTCGGACAGGGCGCCAAGAGACCCAGTACTTC
V gene: TRBV19; D gene: -; J gene: TRBJ1-1; clone size: many; CDR3 protein: CASSIMLNTEAFF; CDR3 DNA: TGTGCCAGTAGTATAATGCTGAACACTGAAGCTTTCTTT
V gene: TRBV28; D gene: -; J gene: TRBJ2-7; clone size: many; CDR3 protein: CASSLGRTWGEQYF; CDR3 DNA: TGTGCCAGCAGTTTGGGACGGACCTGGGGTGAGCAGTACTTC
V gene: TRBV7-9; D gene: -; J gene: TRBJ2-7; clone size: few; CDR3 protein: CASSFAGEGYEQYF; CDR3 DNA: TGTGCCAGCAGCTTTGCAGGGGAGGGCTACGAGCAGTACTTC
V gene: TRBV12-3/TRBV12-4; D gene: TRBD2; J gene: TRBJ2-1; clone size: few; CDR3 protein: CASSLVAGGFDEQFF; CDR3 DNA: TGTGCCAGCAGTTTAGTAGCGGGAGGGTTCGATGAGCAGTTCTTC
V gene: TRBV10-3; D gene: -; J gene: TRBJ2-3; clone size: few; CDR3 protein: CAISEVAATDTQYF; CDR3 DNA: TGTGCCATCAGTGAAGTAGCGGCAACAGATACTCAGTATTTT
V gene: TRBV5-1; D gene: TRBD1; J gene: TRBJ1-3; clone size: once; CDR3 protein: CASRTGGENTIYF; CDR3 DNA: TGCGCCAGCAGAACAGGGGGCGAAAACACCATATATTTT
V gene: TRBV20-1; D gene: TRBD2; J gene: TRBJ2-3; clone size: many; CDR3 protein: CSARDNSGRVNTDTQYF; CDR3 DNA: TGCAGTGCTAGAGATAATAGCGGGAGGGTTAACACAGATACGCAGTATTTT
V gene: TRBV20-1; D gene: -; J gene: TRBJ1-4; clone size: few; CDR3 protein: CSADQGFGEEKLFF; CDR3 DNA: TGCAGTGCTGACCAGGGGTTTGGGGAAGAAAAACTGTTTTTT
V gene: TRBV7-7; D gene: TRBD2; J gene: TRBJ2-1; clone size: many; CDR3 protein: CASSSGGSGRALNEQFF; CDR3 DNA: TGTGCTAGCAGCTCAGGCGGTAGCGGGAGGGCCCTCAATGAGCAGTTCTTC
V gene: TRBV7-9; D gene: TRBD1; J gene: TRBJ1-4; clone size: many; CDR3 protein: CASSLGTGGEKLFF; CDR3 DNA: TGTGCCAGCAGCTTAGGGACAGGGGGCGAAAAACTGTTTTTT
V gene: TRBV5-1; D gene: -; J gene: TRBJ2-7; clone size: many; CDR3 protein: CASSLGATPPEQYF; CDR3 DNA: TGCGCCAGCAGCTTAGGGGCCACCCCTCCCGAGCAGTACTTC
V gene: TRBV7-8; D gene: -; J gene: TRBJ1-1; clone size: many; CDR3 protein: CASSPRGGEMNTEAFF; CDR3 DNA: TGTGCCAGCAGCCCTCGTGGGGGGGAAATGAACACTGAAGCTTTCTTT
V gene: TRBV19; D gene: TRBD2; J gene: TRBJ2-3; clone size: few; CDR3 protein: CASSMSGSGRLDTQYF; CDR3 DNA: TGTGCCAGTAGTATGTCAGGTAGCGGGAGGTTGGATACGCAGTATTTT
V gene: TRBV5-1; D gene: -; J gene: TRBJ2-5; clone size: many; CDR3 protein: CASSQTGMETQYF; CDR3 DNA: TGCGCCAGCAGCCAAACAGGGATGGAGACCCAGTACTTC
V gene: TRBV18; D gene: -; J gene: TRBJ2-7; clone size: many; CDR3 protein: CASSPINGGWGEQYF; CDR3 DNA: TGTGCCAGCTCACCAATTAACGGTGGATGGGGGGAGCAGTACTTC
V gene: TRBV12-3/TRBV12-4; D gene: TRBD1; J gene: TRBJ1-5; clone size: many; CDR3 protein: CASQGDGTGPQHF; CDR3 DNA: TGTGCCAGCCAGGGGGACGGTACTGGGCCCCAGCATTTT
V gene: TRBV29-1; D gene: TRBD1; J gene: TRBJ2-7; clone size: many; CDR3 protein: CSAGQGTRSEQYF; CDR3 DNA: TGCAGCGCCGGACAGGGTACGAGGTCAGAGCAGTACTTC
V gene: TRBV28; D gene: TRBD2; J gene: TRBJ2-1; clone size: -; CDR3 protein: CASRVLAAYNEQFF; CDR3 DNA: TGTGCCAGCAGGGTGCTAGCGGCCTACAATGAGCAGTTCTTC
V gene: TRBV6-2/TRBV6-3; D gene: -; J gene: TRBJ2-5; clone size: few; CDR3 protein: CASSYPYIQETQYF; CDR3 DNA: TGTGCCAGCAGTTACCCTTATATCCAAGAGACCCAGTACTTC
V gene: TRBV7-6; D gene: -; J gene: TRBJ1-2; clone size: many; CDR3 protein: CASSPSSDYGYTF; CDR3 DNA: TGTGCCAGCAGCCCCTCCTCGGACTATGGCTACACCTTC
V gene: TRBV7-2; D gene: -; J gene: TRBJ1-5; clone size: many; CDR3 protein: CASSFSQASLNQPQHF; CDR3 DNA: TGTGCCAGCAGCTTTTCGCAGGCCTCTCTCAATCAGCCCCAGCATTTT
V gene: TRBV12-3/TRBV12-4; D gene: -; J gene: TRBJ2-2; clone size: many; CDR3 protein: CASRLGSPDTGELFF; CDR3 DNA: TGTGCCAGCAGACTAGGCTCTCCCGACACCGGGGAGCTGTTTTTT
V gene: TRBV25-1; D gene: -; J gene: TRBJ1-6; clone size: -; CDR3 protein: CASSEFDSSYNSPLHF; CDR3 DNA: TGTGCCAGCAGTGAATTCGACAGCTCCTATAATTCACCCCTCCACTTT
V gene: TRBV28; D gene: -; J gene: TRBJ1-2; clone size: many; CDR3 protein: CASSLGWSDGYTF; CDR3 DNA: TGTGCCAGCAGTTTGGGGTGGTCCGACGGCTACACCTTC
V gene: TRBV5-1; D gene: TRBD1; J gene: TRBJ1-4; clone size: many; CDR3 protein: CASSLGDRGLFEKLFF; CDR3 DNA: TGCGCCAGCAGCTTGGGAGACAGGGGGCTGTTTGAAAAACTGTTTTTT
V gene: TRBV6-2/TRBV6-3; D gene: TRBD2; J gene: TRBJ2-7; clone size: few; CDR3 protein: CASSPASGGPYEQYF; CDR3 DNA: TGTGCCAGCAGTCCCGCTAGCGGGGGTCCCTACGAGCAGTACTTC
V gene: TRBV7-3; D gene: TRBD1; J gene: TRBJ1-2; clone size: -; CDR3 protein: CASSSGQGAGYGYTF; CDR3 DNA: TGTGCCAGCAGCTCCGGACAGGGGGCGGGCTATGGCTACACCTTC
V gene: TRBV6-5; D gene: -; J gene: TRBJ2-1; clone size: few; CDR3 protein: CASSYSGSPGEQFF; CDR3 DNA: TGTGCCAGCAGTTACTCGGGATCCCCTGGCGAGCAGTTCTTC
V gene: TRBV19; D gene: TRBD2; J gene: TRBJ2-1; clone size: few; CDR3 protein: CASSRTSGNLNEQFF; CDR3 DNA: TGTGCCAGTAGCCGGACTAGCGGGAATCTCAATGAGCAGTTCTTC
V gene: TRBV24-1; D gene: -; J gene: TRBJ2-2; clone size: -; CDR3 protein: CATSDFQGELFF; CDR3 DNA: TGTGCCACCAGTGATTTTCAAGGGGAGCTGTTTTTT